The 29 T cell receptor beta chains given below trace back to one sample, sequenced in a study of T cells in Graves' hyperthyroidism and ophthalmopathy. Amplified TCR beta CDR3 regions came from RNA transcripts. The primer set for the first-round RT-PCR of the TCR CDR3 was HTBI. Each CDR3 protein is one row after TCRdb ran MiXCR on the multiplex PCR reads. The sample consists of approximately 330,000 distinct CDR3 sequences, approximately 18% of them appearing once. What was sequenced was blood. The source is a woman between 45 and 65 years old with Graves' hyperthyroidism.

This clonotype was seen at least ten times. The chain carries TRBV28 and TRBJ2-3, with TRBD1 as a possible D gene (6 bases). Germline values: CDR1 MDHEN, CDR2 SYDVKM. This CDR3 region has 14 residues. V was shortened by 4 bases and J by 6 bases, with 14 bases between the two germline ends. CDR3 amino acids: CASSSYSRGDTQYF. CDR3 coding DNA: TGTGCCAGCAGTTCGTATTCAAGGGGGGATACGCAGTATTTT.

J is TRBJ1-2 and V is TRBV28; a possible D gene is TRBD1 (5 bases). Trimming removed 6 bases at V and 7 bases at J, with 15 bases between. Germline assignment: CDR1 MDHEN and CDR2 SYDVKM. The CDR3 extends over 13 amino acids. The DNA for the CDR3 is TGTGCCAGCAGCTCCGGACATGAGGGTGGCTACACCTTC. Its translation is CASSSGHEGGYTF.

The chain uses TRBV19 and TRBJ1-5; perhaps TRBD1 as D (6 bases). The CDR3 length is 17 residues. Deletions cut 7 bases from V and 0 bases from J, with 19 bases between. The germline CDR1 and CDR2 sequences are LNHDA and SQIVND (reference sequence). The CDR3 here is CASNLGGQPYSNQPQHF. CDR3 nucleotides: TGTGCCAGTAATTTGGGGGGGCAGCCGTATAGCAATCAGCCCCAGCATTTT.

This clonotype was counted a single time. V gene TRBV5-8 combines with J gene TRBJ1-5; 7 nucleotides agree with TRBD1. Germline CDR1 and CDR2: SGHTS and YDEGEE. The CDR3 contains 17 residues. V lost 4 bases to trimming and J lost 0 bases; unmatched junction nucleotides: 10. The CDR3 protein is CASSLNRGVYSNQPQHF. Here the CDR3 DNA reads TGTGCCAGCAGCCTCAACAGGGGAGTTTATAGCAATCAGCCCCAGCATTTT.

Ten or more counts support this clonotype. The chain is built from TRBV28 and TRBJ2-7, with D unclear. CDR3 size: 12 residues. The V end lost 5 bases, the J end lost 1 base, and 6 bases lay between the germline ends. Germline CDR1 reads MDHEN; CDR2 reads SYDVKM. DNA for the CDR3: TGTGCCAGCAGTCTTCTTTCCTACGAGCAGTACTTC. Protein sequence: CASSLLSYEQYF. The whole variable domain, remainder taken from reference TRBV28 and TRBJ2-7, is DVKVTQSSRYLVKRTGEKVFLECVQDMDHENMFWYRQDPGLGLRLIYFSYDVKMKEKGDIPEGYSVSREKKERFSLILESASTNQTSMYLCASSLLSYEQYFGPGTRLTVT.

This clonotype occurred many times. This chain uses TRBV12-3 or TRBV12-4 with TRBJ2-1; 7 bases fit TRBD2. This CDR3 spans 14 amino acids. The V gene end was trimmed by 5 bases and the J gene end by 1 base; junction bases not matched to a gene: 2. The CDR3 DNA reads TGTGCCAGCAGTGGGGGGGGGTCCTACAATGAGCAGTTCTTC. It yields the protein CASSGGGSYNEQFF.

The chain couples TRBV19 to TRBJ2-1, with D uncertain. Trimming left V 11 bases short and J 3 bases short, with 14 bases between. The CDR3 covers 13 residues. Germline CDR1 LNHDA, CDR2 SQIVND (reference sequence). The CDR3 region has the DNA TGTGCCTCTCTCAGCGAGGACTACAATGAGCAGTTCTTC. Translating gives CASLSEDYNEQFF.

The V and J genes are TRBV24-1 and TRBJ2-5; D might be TRBD1 or TRBD2, each matching 6 bases. V shed 9 bases and J shed 1 base, with 17 bases lying between them. There are 15 residues in the CDR3. The germline V gene has CDR1 KGHDR and CDR2 SFDVKD. The CDR3 bases are TGTGCCACCTCTGAGGCCAGGGGAGGCCAAGAGACCCAGTACTTC. Residues: CATSEARGGQETQYF.

This clonotype was recorded a few times. CDR3 amino acids: CAWTTGGADTQYF. The DNA of the CDR3 is TGTGCCTGGACAACAGGGGGCGCAGATACGCAGTATTTT. The chain joins TRBV30 to TRBJ2-3; 9 bases agree with TRBD1. The CDR3 consists of 13 residues. Germline V CDR1 and CDR2: GTSNPN, SVGIG (reference sequence). The trim removed 4 bases at V and 4 bases at J, leaving 3 bases unmatched. Full variable domain (outside the CDR3, taken from reference TRBV30 and TRBJ2-3): SQTIHQWPATLVQPVGSPLSLECTVEGTSNPNLYWYRQAAGRGLQLLFYSVGIGQISSEVPQNLSASRPQDRQFILSSKKLLLSDSGFYLCAWTTGGADTQYFGPGTRLTVL.

The rearrangement joins TRBV20-1 to TRBJ2-3; 12 nucleotides align to TRBD2. Germline loops: CDR1 DFQATT, CDR2 SNEGSKA (reference sequence). The V and J ends lost 6 bases and 8 bases, in that order; junction bases with no gene match: 12. CDR3 length equals 15 residues. The DNA of the CDR3 is TGCAGTGCCCCGTCTACTAGCGGGAGGTCGGGTACGCAGTATTTT. Amino acid sequence: CSAPSTSGRSGTQYF.

This clonotype has a handful of counts. The chain couples TRBV19 to TRBJ2-7, with TRBD1 identical over 7 bases. The germline CDR1 and CDR2 sequences are LNHDA and SQIVND (reference sequence). The V and J ends lost 4 bases and 5 bases, in that order; junction bases with no gene match: 8. There are 14 residues in the CDR3. The CDR3 region is CASSSGQGDHEQYF. DNA of the CDR3: TGTGCCAGTAGTAGCGGCCAGGGGGACCACGAGCAGTACTTC.

The chain couples TRBV5-5 to TRBJ1-1, with D possibly matching TRBD1 (5 bases). The V end lost 3 bases, the J end lost 5 bases, and 14 bases lay between the germline ends. The CDR3 is made up of 14 amino acids. Germline V lookup: CDR1 SGHKS, CDR2 YYEKEE (reference sequence). CDR3 loop: CASSSGSSGTEAFF. The CDR3 bases are TGTGCCAGCAGCTCAGGGTCGTCGGGGACTGAAGCTTTCTTT.

This chain links TRBV3-1 with TRBJ1-5; D not resolved. Germline loops: CDR1 LGHDT, CDR2 YNNKEL (reference sequence). V lost 5 bases to trimming and J lost 2 bases, with 10 bases between them. The CDR3 is 14 amino acids. For the CDR3, the DNA is TGTGCCAGCAGCAGGTCCGGGGGCAATCAGCCCCAGCATTTT. It yields the protein CASSRSGGNQPQHF.

This clonotype was found many times. The gene calls are TRBV7-9 and TRBJ2-3; D may be TRBD2 (6 bases). The V gene lost 8 bases and the J gene lost 2 bases, with 11 bases spanning the gap. The CDR3 runs 13 residues. Per the germline V gene, CDR1 is SEHNR and CDR2 is FQNEAQ (reference sequence). CDR3 protein: CASAGGYTDTQYF. In DNA form, the CDR3 reads TGTGCCAGCGCCGGGGGATACACAGATACGCAGTATTTT.

This clonotype showed up just a few times. The rearrangement links TRBV15 to TRBJ2-7, with TRBD1 matching over 8 bases. The germline CDR1 and CDR2 sequences are LNHNV and YYDKDF (reference sequence). This CDR3 has 14 amino acids. J lost 7 bases, V lost 1 base, and 6 bases had no gene match. The CDR3: CATSRARGRGEQYF. The CDR3 bases are TGTGCCACCAGCAGAGCCAGGGGGCGAGGGGAGCAGTACTTC.

The V and J genes are TRBV6-5 and TRBJ2-2; D might be TRBD1 or TRBD2, each matching 5 bases. The CDR3 is 14 amino acids. V lost 0 bases to trimming and J lost 6 bases, with 8 bases between them. The germline V gene encodes CDR1 MNHEY and CDR2 SVGAGI. The CDR3 region has the DNA TGTGCCAGCAGTTACTCCGGGACCGCCGGGGAGCTGTTTTTT. The encoded protein is CASSYSGTAGELFF.

This clonotype was recorded many times. The J gene is TRBJ2-1, the V gene TRBV28; 15 bases match TRBD2. V lost 5 bases, J lost 4 bases, and 6 bases stayed unmatched. The CDR3 sequence is 17 residues long. Germline lookup yields CDR1 MDHEN and CDR2 SYDVKM. The CDR3 DNA sequence: TGTGCCAGCAGTAAGGGACTAGCGGGAGGCCGGTACAATGAGCAGTTCTTC. Its protein is CASSKGLAGGRYNEQFF.

This chain links TRBV20-1 with TRBJ1-5; D is ambiguous. Trimming left V 3 bases short and J 5 bases short, with 11 bases between. Looked up from germline, CDR1 is DFQATT and CDR2 is SNEGSKA (reference sequence). CDR3 length: 13 residues. CDR3 nucleotides: TGCAGTGCTAGGGACTCCCCCGATCAGCCCCAGCATTTT. Its protein is CSARDSPDQPQHF.

This clonotype was seen a few times. The V and J genes are TRBV5-1 and TRBJ2-1; D perhaps matches TRBD2 (5 bases). The CDR3 length is 14 residues. The germline V and J ends were trimmed by 4 bases and 4 bases, with 12 bases remaining between them. The V gene's germline CDR1 is SGHRS and CDR2 YFSETQ. CDR3 region: CASSNGPGYNEQFF. In DNA form, the CDR3 reads TGCGCCAGCAGCAATGGACCGGGGTACAATGAGCAGTTCTTC.

V gene TRBV5-1 combines with J gene TRBJ2-2; 7 nucleotides align to TRBD1. CDR1 is SGHRS, CDR2 YFSETQ, per germline. With V trimmed by 1 base and J by 3 bases, 3 bases remained unmatched. The length of the CDR3 is 15 residues. The CDR3, as DNA: TGCGCCAGCAGCTTGTTCCAGGGGGACACCGGGGAGCTGTTTTTT. Its protein product is CASSLFQGDTGELFF.

V and J are TRBV4-2 and TRBJ2-5, with 10 bases matching TRBD2. With 3 bases clipped from V and 2 bases from J, the junction kept 6 bases outside the gene matches. The CDR3 extends over 16 amino acids. CDR1 and CDR2 from the germline V gene are LGHNA and YNFKEQ. The CDR3 region has the DNA TGTGCCAGCAGCCAGATGGGACTAGCGATTCAAGAGACCCAGTACTTC. Protein: CASSQMGLAIQETQYF.

This clonotype has ten or more counts. This sequence joins TRBV27 and TRBJ1-1, with 7 bases fitting TRBD1. Germline CDR1 is MNHEY and CDR2 is SMNVEV (reference sequence). The J segment lost 4 bases and the V segment lost 1 base, leaving 3 bases of the junction unmatched. This CDR3 comprises 14 residues. CDR3: CASSLLGGGTEAFF. The CDR3 bases are TGTGCCAGCAGTTTATTAGGGGGCGGCACTGAAGCTTTCTTT.

The genes are TRBV12-3 or TRBV12-4 and TRBJ1-1; D ambiguous. This CDR3 contains 12 residues. The ends were cut back, 7 bases at V and 5 bases at J, with 11 bases in the middle. The CDR3 region is CASTQTRTEAFF. The CDR3, as DNA: TGTGCCAGCACCCAGACTAGGACTGAAGCTTTCTTT.

This chain uses TRBV20-1 with TRBJ2-3; 10 bases map to TRBD2. CDR1 and CDR2 (germline): DFQATT, SNEGSKA (reference sequence). V gave up 0 bases and J gave up 0 bases; unmatched junction bases: 6. The length of the CDR3 is 17 residues. The CDR3 sequence is CSAREDALAGSTDTQYF. CDR3 nucleotide sequence: TGCAGTGCTAGAGAGGACGCACTAGCGGGGAGCACAGATACGCAGTATTTT.

The chain recombines TRBV7-9 with TRBJ2-1; tentative D call: TRBD1 (6 bases). V lost 5 bases and J 9 bases, leaving 8 bases between the germline ends. There are 11 residues in the CDR3. Germline CDR1 is SEHNR and CDR2 is FQNEAQ (reference sequence). The CDR3 region is CASSPGVEQFF. Written as DNA, the CDR3 is TGTGCCAGCAGCCCAGGGGTTGAGCAGTTCTTC.

The chain is built from TRBV9 and TRBJ1-2; D is unclear. V lost 3 bases and J 4 bases, leaving 16 bases between the germline ends. The CDR3 consists of 15 residues. CDR1 and CDR2 from the germline V gene are SGDLS and YYNGEE. This chain's CDR3 is CASSDPTDEGYGYTF. The CDR3 DNA reads as TGTGCCAGCAGCGATCCGACGGATGAGGGCTATGGCTACACCTTC.

The chain couples TRBV5-6 to TRBJ2-7; TRBD1 matches 7 bases. The germline V gene encodes CDR1 SGHDT and CDR2 YYEEEE. Trimming cost V 3 bases and J 3 bases; bases outside gene matches: 6. The CDR3 runs to 14 residues. The CDR3 DNA reads as TGTGCCAGCAGCTCCGACAGGGACCTCTACGAGCAGTACGTC. Residues: CASSSDRDLYEQYV.

The sample holds a few counts of this clonotype. The chain has TRBV2 and TRBJ1-1, with no clear D. CDR1 and CDR2 (germline): SNHLY, FYNNEI. The CDR3 is made up of 14 amino acids. Trimming cost V 3 bases and J 0 bases, with 8 bases left between them. CDR3 sequence reads: CASSEWEMNTEAFF. DNA for the CDR3: TGTGCCAGCAGTGAGTGGGAGATGAACACTGAAGCTTTCTTT.

The rearrangement uses TRBV7-2 and TRBJ2-7; no clear D gene. V gave up 2 bases and J gave up 3 bases, with 5 bases separating them. CDR1 and CDR2 from the germline V gene are SGHTA and FQGNSA. This CDR3 contains 12 residues. The CDR3 loop is CASSLSRYEQYF. Written as DNA, the CDR3 is TGTGCCAGCAGCTTAAGCCGCTACGAGCAGTACTTC. The full variable domain, in which reference TRBV7-2 and TRBJ2-7 provide the parts outside the CDR3, is GAGVSQSPSNKVTEKGKDVELRCDPISGHTALYWYRQSLGQGLEFLIYFQGNSAPDKSGLPSDRFSAERTGGSVSTLTIQRTQQEDSAVYLCASSLSRYEQYFGPGTRLTVT.